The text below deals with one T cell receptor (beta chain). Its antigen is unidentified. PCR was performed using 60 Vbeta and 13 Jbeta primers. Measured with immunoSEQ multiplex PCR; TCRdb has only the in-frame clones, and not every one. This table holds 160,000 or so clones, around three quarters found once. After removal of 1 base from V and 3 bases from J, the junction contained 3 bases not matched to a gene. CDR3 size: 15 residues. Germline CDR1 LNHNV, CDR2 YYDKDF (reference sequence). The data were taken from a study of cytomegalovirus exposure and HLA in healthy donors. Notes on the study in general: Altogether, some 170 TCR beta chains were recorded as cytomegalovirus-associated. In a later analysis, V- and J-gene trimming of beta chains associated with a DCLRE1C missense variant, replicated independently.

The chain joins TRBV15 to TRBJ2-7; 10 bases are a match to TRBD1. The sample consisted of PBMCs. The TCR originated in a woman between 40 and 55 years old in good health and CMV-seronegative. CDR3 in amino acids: CATSRVRDRGYEQYF. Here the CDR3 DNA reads TGTGCCACCAGCAGAGTTCGGGACAGGGGCTACGAGCAGTACTTC.